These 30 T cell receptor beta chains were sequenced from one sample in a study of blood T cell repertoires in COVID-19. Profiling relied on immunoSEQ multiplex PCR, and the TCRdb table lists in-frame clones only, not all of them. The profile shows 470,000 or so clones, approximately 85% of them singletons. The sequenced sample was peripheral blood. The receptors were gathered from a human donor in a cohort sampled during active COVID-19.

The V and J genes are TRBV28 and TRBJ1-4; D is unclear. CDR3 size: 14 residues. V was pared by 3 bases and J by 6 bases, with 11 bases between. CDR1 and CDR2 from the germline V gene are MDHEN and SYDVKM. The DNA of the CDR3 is TGTGCCAGCAGTTTGGTAGGGAGGGATGAAAAACTGTTTTTT. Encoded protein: CASSLVGRDEKLFF.

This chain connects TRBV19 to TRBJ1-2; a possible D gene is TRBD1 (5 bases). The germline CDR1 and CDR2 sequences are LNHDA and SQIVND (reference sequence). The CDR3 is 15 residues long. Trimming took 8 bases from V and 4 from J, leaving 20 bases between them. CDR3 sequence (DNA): TGTGCCAGTGGCACCGGGACTGTTCTTTTCTATGGCTACACCTTC. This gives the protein CASGTGTVLFYGYTF.

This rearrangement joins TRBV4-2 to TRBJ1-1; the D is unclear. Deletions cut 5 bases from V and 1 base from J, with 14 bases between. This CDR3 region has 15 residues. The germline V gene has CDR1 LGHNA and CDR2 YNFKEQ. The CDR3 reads CASSIGPTENTEAFF. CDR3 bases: TGTGCCAGCAGCATAGGCCCCACAGAGAACACTGAAGCTTTCTTT.

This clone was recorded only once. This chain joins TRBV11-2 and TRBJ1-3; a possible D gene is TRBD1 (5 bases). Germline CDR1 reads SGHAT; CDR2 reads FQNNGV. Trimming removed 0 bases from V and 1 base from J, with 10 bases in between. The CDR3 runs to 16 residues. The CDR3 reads CASSLEGRGSGNTIYF. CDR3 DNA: TGTGCCAGCAGCTTAGAGGGGCGAGGATCTGGAAACACCATATATTTT.

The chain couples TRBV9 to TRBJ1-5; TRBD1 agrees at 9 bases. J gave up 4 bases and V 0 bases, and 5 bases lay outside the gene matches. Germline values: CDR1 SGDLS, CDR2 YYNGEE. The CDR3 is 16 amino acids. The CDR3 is CASSVGETGGNQPQHF. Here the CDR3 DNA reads TGTGCCAGCAGCGTAGGAGAGACAGGGGGTAATCAGCCCCAGCATTTT. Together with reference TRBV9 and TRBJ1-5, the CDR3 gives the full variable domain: DSGVTQTPKHLITATGQRVTLRCSPRSGDLSVYWYQQSLDQGLQFLIQYYNGEERAKGNILERFSAQQFPDLHSELNLSSLELGDSALYFCASSVGETGGNQPQHFGDGTRLSIL.

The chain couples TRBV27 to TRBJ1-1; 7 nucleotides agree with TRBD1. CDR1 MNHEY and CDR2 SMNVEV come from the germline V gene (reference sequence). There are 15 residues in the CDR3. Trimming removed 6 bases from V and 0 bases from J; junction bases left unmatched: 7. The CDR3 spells CASSSGQVMNTEAFF. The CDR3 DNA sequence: TGTGCCAGCAGCTCAGGACAGGTCATGAACACTGAAGCTTTCTTT.

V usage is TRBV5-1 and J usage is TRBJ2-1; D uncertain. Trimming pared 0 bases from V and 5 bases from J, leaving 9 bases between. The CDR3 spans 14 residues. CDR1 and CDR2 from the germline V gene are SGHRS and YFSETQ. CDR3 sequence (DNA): TGCGCCAGCAGCTTGGAGAGTCCCCACAATGAGCAGTTCTTC. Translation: CASSLESPHNEQFF.

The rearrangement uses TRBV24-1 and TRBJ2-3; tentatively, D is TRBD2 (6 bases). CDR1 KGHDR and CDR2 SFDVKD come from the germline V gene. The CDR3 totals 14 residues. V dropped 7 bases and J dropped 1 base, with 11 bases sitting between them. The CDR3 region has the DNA TGTGCCACCAGCGGGGGAATCGGCACAGATACGCAGTATTTT. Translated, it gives CATSGGIGTDTQYF.

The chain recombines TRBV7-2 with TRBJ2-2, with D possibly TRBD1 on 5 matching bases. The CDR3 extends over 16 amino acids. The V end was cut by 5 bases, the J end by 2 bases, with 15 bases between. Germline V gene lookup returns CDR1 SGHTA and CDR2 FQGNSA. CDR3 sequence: CASSTFGGQNTGELFF. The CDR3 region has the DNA TGTGCCAGCAGCACCTTCGGCGGACAAAACACCGGGGAGCTGTTTTTT.

This CDR3 is CASSLRDSEYNEQFF. CDR3 DNA: TGCGCCAGCAGCTTAAGGGACTCGGAATACAATGAGCAGTTCTTC. V is TRBV5-1 and J is TRBJ2-1, with D perhaps TRBD2 (6 bases). Germline loops: CDR1 SGHRS, CDR2 YFSETQ. The CDR3 covers 15 residues. Trimming shortened V by 2 bases and J by 4 bases, and 13 bases separated the two germline ends.

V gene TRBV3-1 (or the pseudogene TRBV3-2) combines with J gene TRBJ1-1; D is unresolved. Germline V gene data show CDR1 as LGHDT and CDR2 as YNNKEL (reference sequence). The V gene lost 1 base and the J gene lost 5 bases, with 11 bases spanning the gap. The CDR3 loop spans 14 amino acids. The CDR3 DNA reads TGTGCCAGCAGCCAAGCCCCGGGGAGTACTGAAGCTTTCTTT. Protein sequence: CASSQAPGSTEAFF.

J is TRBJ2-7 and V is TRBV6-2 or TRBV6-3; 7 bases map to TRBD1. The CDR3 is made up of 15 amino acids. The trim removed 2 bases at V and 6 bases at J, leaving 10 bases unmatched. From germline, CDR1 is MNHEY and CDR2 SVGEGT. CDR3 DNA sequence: TGTGCCAGCAGTTACGGTGACAGGGCCGTGGGCGAGCAGTACTTC. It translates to CASSYGDRAVGEQYF.

In DNA form, the CDR3 reads TGTGCCAGTAGCCTGACAGGAGTACAGCCCCAGCATTTT. It codes for CASSLTGVQPQHF. The chain employs TRBV19 and TRBJ1-5, with D perhaps TRBD1 (6 bases). This CDR3 has 13 amino acids. The germline V gene has CDR1 LNHDA and CDR2 SQIVND (reference sequence). V was clipped by 6 bases and J by 7 bases, with 13 bases between them.

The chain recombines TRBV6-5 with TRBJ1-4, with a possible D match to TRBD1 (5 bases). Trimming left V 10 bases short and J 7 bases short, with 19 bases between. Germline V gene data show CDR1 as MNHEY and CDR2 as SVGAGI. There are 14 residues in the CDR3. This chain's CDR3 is CATRDYRGSEKLFF. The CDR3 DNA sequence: TGTGCCACCAGGGATTATAGGGGTTCTGAAAAACTGTTTTTT.

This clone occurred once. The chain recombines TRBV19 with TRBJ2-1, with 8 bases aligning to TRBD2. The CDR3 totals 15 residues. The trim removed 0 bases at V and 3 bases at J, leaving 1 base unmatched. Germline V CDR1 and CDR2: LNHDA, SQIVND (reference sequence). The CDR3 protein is CASSIETSDYNEQFF. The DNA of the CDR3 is TGTGCCAGTAGTATAGAGACTAGCGACTACAATGAGCAGTTCTTC.

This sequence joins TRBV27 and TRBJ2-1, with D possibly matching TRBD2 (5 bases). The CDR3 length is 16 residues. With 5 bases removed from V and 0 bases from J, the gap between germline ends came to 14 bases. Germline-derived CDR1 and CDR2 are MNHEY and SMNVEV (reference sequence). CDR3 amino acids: CASSRTLLSSYNEQFF. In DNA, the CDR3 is TGTGCCAGCAGTAGGACTCTCCTTAGCTCCTACAATGAGCAGTTCTTC.

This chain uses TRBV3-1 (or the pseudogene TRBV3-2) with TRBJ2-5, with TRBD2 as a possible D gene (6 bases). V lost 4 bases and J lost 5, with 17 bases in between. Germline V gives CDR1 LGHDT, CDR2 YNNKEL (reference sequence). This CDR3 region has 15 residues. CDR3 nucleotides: TGTGCCAGCAGCCGCTGGATGGGAGGTGAGGAGACCCAGTACTTC. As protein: CASSRWMGGEETQYF.

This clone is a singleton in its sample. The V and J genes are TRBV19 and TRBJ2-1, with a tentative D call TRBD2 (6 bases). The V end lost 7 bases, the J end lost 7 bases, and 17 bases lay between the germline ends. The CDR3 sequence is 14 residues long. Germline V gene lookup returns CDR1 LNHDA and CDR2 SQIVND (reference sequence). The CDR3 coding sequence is TGTGCCAGTAATCGGGACTCCAACGGAAATGAGCAGTTCTTC. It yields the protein CASNRDSNGNEQFF. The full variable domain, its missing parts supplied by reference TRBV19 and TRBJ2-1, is DGGITQSPKYLFRKEGQNVTLSCEQNLNHDAMYWYRQDPGQGLRLIYYSQIVNDFQKGDIAEGYSVSREKKESFPLTVTSAQKNPTAFYLCASNRDSNGNEQFFGPGTRLTVL.

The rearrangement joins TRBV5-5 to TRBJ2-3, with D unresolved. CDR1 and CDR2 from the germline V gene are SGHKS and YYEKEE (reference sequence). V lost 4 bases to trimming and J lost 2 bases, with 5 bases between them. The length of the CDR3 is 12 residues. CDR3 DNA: TGTGCCAGCAGCGAACACACAGATACGCAGTATTTT. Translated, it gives CASSEHTDTQYF.

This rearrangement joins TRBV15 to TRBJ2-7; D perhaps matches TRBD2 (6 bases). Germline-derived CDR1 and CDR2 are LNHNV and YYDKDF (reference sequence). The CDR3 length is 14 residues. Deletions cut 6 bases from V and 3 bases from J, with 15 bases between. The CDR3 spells CATSSLRRDYEQYF. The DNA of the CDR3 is TGTGCCACCAGTTCCCTCAGGAGGGACTACGAGCAGTACTTC.

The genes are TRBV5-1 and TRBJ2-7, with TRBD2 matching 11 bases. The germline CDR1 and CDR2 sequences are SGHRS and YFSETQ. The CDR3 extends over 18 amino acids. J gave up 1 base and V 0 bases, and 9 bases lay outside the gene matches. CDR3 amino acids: CASSLDPPSGRSSYEQYF. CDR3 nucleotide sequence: TGCGCCAGCAGCTTGGATCCGCCTAGCGGGAGGTCTTCCTACGAGCAGTACTTC.

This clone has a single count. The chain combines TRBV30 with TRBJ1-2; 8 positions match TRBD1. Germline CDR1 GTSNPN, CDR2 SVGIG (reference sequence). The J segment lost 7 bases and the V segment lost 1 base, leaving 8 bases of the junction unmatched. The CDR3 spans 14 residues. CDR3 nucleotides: TGTGCCTGGAGTGCGTCAGGGGGCGCTGGTGGCTACACCTTC. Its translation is CAWSASGGAGGYTF.

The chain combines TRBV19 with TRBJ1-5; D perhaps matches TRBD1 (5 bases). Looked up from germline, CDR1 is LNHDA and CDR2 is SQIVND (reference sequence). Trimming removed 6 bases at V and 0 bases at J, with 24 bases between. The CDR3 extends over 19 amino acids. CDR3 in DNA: TGTGCCAGTAGCCAAATAGCAGGAGGGGTTAGGGCTAGCAATCAGCCCCAGCATTTT. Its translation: CASSQIAGGVRASNQPQHF.

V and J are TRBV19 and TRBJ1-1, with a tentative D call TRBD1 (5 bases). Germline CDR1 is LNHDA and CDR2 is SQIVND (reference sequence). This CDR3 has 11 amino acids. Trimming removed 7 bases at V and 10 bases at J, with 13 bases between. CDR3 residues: CASKTEVRAFF. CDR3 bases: TGTGCCAGTAAGACAGAAGTTAGAGCTTTCTTT.

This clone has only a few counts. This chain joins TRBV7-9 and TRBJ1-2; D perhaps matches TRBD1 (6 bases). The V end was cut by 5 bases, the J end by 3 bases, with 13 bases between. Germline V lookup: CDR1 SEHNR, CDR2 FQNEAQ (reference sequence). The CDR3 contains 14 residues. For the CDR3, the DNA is TGTGCCAGCAGCCCTACGGGGGGCGACTATGGCTACACCTTC. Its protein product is CASSPTGGDYGYTF.

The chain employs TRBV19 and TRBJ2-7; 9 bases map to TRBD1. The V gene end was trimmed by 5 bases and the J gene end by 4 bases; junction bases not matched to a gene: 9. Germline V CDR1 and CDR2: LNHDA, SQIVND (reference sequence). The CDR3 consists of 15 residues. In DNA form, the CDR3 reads TGTGCCAGTAGTCCCCACAGGGGGCGGGGGTACGAGCAGTACTTC. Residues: CASSPHRGRGYEQYF.

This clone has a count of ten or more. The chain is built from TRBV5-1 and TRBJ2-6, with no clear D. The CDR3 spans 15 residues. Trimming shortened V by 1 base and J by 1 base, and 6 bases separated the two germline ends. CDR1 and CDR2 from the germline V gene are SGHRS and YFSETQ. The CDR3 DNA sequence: TGCGCCAGCAGCTTGATGAGTTCTGGGGCCAACGTCCTGACTTTC. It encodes CASSLMSSGANVLTF.

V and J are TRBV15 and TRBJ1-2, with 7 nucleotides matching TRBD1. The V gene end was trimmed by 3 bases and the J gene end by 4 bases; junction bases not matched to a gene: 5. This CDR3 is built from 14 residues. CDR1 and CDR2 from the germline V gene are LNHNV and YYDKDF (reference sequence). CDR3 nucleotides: TGTGCCACCAGCAGGACTAGACAGGGCTATGGCTACACCTTC. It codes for CATSRTRQGYGYTF.

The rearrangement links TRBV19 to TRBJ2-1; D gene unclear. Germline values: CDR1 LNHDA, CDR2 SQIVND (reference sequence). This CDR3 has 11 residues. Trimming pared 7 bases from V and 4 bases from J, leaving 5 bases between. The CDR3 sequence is CASNSYNEQFF. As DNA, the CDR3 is TGTGCCAGTAACAGTTACAATGAGCAGTTCTTC.

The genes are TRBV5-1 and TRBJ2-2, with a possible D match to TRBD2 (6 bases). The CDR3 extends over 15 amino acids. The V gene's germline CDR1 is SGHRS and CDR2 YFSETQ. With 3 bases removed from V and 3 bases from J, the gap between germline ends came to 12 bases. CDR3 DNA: TGCGCCAGCAGCTCGTCGGGAGTCGACACCGGGGAGCTGTTTTTT. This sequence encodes CASSSSGVDTGELFF.